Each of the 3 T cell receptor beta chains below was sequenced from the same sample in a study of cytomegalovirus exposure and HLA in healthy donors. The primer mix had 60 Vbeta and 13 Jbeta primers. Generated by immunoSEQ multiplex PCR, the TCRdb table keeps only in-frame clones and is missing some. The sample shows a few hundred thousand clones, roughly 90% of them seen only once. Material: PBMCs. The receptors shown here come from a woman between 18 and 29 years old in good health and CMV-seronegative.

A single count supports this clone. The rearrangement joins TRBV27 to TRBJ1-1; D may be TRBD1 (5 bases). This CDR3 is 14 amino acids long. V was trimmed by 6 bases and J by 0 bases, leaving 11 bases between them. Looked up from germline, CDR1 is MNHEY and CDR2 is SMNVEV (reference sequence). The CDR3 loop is CASRGLALNTEAFF. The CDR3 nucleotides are TGTGCCAGCAGGGGACTAGCGCTGAACACTGAAGCTTTCTTT.

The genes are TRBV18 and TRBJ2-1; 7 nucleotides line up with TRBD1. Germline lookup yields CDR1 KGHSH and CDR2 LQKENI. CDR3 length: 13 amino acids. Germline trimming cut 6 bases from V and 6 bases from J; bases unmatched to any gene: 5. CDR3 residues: CASSQGVGNEQFF. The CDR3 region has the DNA TGTGCCAGCTCCCAGGGGGTAGGCAATGAGCAGTTCTTC.

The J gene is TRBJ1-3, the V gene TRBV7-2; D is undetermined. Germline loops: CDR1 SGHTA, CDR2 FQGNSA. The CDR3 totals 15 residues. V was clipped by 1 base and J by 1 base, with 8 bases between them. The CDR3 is CASSLVAESGNTIYF. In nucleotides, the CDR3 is TGTGCCAGCAGCTTAGTTGCGGAATCTGGAAACACCATATATTTT.